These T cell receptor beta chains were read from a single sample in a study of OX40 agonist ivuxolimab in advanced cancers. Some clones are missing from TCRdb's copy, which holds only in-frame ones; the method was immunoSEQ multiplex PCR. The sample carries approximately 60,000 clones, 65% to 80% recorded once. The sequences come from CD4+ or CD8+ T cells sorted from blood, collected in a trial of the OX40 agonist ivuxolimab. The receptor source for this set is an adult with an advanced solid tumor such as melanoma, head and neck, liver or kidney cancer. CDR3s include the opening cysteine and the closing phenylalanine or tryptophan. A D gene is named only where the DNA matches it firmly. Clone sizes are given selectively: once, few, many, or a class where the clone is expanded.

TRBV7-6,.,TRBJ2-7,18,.,TGTGCCAGCAGCTTAAGTGCGGCCCCCAAGAGTCCCCTCTACGAGCAGTACTTC,CASSLSAAPKSPLYEQYF
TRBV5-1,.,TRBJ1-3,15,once,TGCGCCAGCAGCTTGGATCCAGGGCCAGGAAACACCATATATTTT,CASSLDPGPGNTIYF
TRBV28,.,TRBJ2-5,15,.,TGTGCCAGCACCAAACAGGGTGTGTTTCAAGAGACCCAGTACTTC,CASTKQGVFQETQYF
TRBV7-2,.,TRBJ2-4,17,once,TGTGCCAGCAGGGTTCGTTCCGTGGCAGGGAAGGGGGACATTCAGTACTTC,CASRVRSVAGKGDIQYF
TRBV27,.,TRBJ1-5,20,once,TGTGCCAGCAGTTTATCGTGGTCACAGGGAATCTGGTGGGAAAATCAGCCCCAGCATTTT,CASSLSWSQGIWWENQPQHF
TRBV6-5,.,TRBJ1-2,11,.,TGTGCCAGCACAGGGAACTATGGCTACACCTTC,CASTGNYGYTF
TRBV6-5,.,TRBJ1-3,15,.,TGTGCCAGCAGACCTACAGGGTCCTCTGGAAACACCATATATTTT,CASRPTGSSGNTIYF
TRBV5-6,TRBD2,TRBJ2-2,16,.,TGTGCCAGCAGCTTTGTAGCGGGAGAGGAAACCGGGGAGCTGTTTTTT,CASSFVAGEETGELFF
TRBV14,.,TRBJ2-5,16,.,TGTGCCAGCAGCTCTCAGCGGTTAACGGCTGGGGAGACCCAGTACTTC,CASSSQRLTAGETQYF
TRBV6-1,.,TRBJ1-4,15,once,TGTGCCAGCAGCGGGATGTCAGGAGCTAATGAAAAACTGTTTTTT,CASSGMSGANEKLFF
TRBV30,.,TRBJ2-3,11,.,TGTGCCTGGAGTGTCCGGGATACGCAGTATTTT,CAWSVRDTQYF
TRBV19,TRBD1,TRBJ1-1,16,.,TGTGCCAGTAGGCCACTAAAGGGGACAGGGGATACTTTTGCTTTCTTT,CASRPLKGTGDTFAFF
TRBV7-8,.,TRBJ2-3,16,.,TGTGCCAGCAGCTTAGCGTTATGGCAGGGGAATGGTACGCAGTATTTT,CASSLALWQGNGTQYF
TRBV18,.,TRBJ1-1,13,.,TGTGCCAGCTCACCAGCCCAGAGGGCTGAAGCTTTCTTT,CASSPAQRAEAFF
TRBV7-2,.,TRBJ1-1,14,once,TGTGCCAGCAGCTTAACGGGGGCTGGTACTGAAGCTTTCTTT,CASSLTGAGTEAFF
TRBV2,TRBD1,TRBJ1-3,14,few,TGTGCCAGCAGTAGCTATGACAGGGAGGACACCATATATTTT,CASSSYDREDTIYF
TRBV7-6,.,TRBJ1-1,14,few,TGTGCCAGCAGCTTATTGGGGGGAAGCACTGAAGCTTTCTTT,CASSLLGGSTEAFF
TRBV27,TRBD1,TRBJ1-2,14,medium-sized,TGTGCCAGCAGTTTATTAAGGGGGCAGGGGGGCTACACCTTC,CASSLLRGQGGYTF
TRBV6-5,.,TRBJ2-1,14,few,TGTGCCAGCAGGAGAGGCAGCTCCTACAATGAGCAGTTCTTC,CASRRGSSYNEQFF
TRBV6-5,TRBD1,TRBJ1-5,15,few,TGTGCCAGCCGGCCCGGGACAGGGTTTGGTCAGCCCCAGCATTTT,CASRPGTGFGQPQHF
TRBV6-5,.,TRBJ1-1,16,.,TGTGCCAGCAGTTACTCGAGTTATCAAAGGAACACTGAAGCTTTCTTT,CASSYSSYQRNTEAFF
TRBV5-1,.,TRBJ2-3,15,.,TGCGCCAGCAGCGGGCCGGACATCGACCAGATTTCGCAGTATTTT,CASSGPDIDQISQYF
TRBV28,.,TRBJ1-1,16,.,TGTGCCAGCAGCCCTGATAAACCCGGGGCGTACACTGAAGCTTTCTTT,CASSPDKPGAYTEAFF
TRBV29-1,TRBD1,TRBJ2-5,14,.,TGCAGCGCCCGCAGGGGGCGCATAGGGGAGACCCAGTACTTC,CSARRGRIGETQYF
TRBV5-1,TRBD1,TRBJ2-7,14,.,TGCGCCAGCAGCTTGCGACAGGGGGGATACGAGCAGTACTTC,CASSLRQGGYEQYF
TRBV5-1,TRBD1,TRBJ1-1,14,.,TGCGCCAGCAGCTTGACAGGGGGTCAAACTGAAGCTTTCTTT,CASSLTGGQTEAFF
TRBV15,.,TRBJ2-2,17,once,TGTGCCACCAGCAGAGATTGGGCGGGGTCGAACACCGGGGAGCTGTTTTTT,CATSRDWAGSNTGELFF
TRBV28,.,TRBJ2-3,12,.,TGTGCCAGCAGTCCTACTACAGATACGCAGTATTTT,CASSPTTDTQYF
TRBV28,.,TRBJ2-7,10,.,TGTGCCAGCATGGGTAACGAGCAGTACTTC,CASMGNEQYF
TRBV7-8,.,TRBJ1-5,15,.,TGTGCCAGCAGCCTACGGGTGGGGAGCAATCAGCCCCAGCATTTT,CASSLRVGSNQPQHF
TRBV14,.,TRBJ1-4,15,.,TGTGCCAGCAGCCATCTCCGGGCCGCTAATGAAAAACTGTTTTTT,CASSHLRAANEKLFF
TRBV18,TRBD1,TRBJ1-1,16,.,TGTGCCAGCTCACCACGGGCAGGGGGCATGAACACTGAAGCTTTCTTT,CASSPRAGGMNTEAFF
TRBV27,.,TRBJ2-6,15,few,TGTGCCAGCAGTTGGTCAGGATCTGGGGCCAACGTCCTGACTTTC,CASSWSGSGANVLTF
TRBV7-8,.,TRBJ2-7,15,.,TGTGCCAGCAGCTTAACAGAGAGCCCATCCTACGAGCAGTACTTC,CASSLTESPSYEQYF
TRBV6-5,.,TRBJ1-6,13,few,TGTGCCAGCAGTCGCGAGGTGGATTCACCCCTCCACTTT,CASSREVDSPLHF
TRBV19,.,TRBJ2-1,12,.,TGTGCCAGTAAGGGCGCCTACAATGAGCAGTTCTTC,CASKGAYNEQFF
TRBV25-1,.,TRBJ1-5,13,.,TGTGCCAGCAGTGAAAGGAGCTATCAGCCCCAGCATTTT,CASSERSYQPQHF
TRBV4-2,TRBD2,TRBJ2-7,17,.,TGTGCCAGCAGCCAAGAAGTTGGGACTAGCGCTCCCTACGAGCAGTACTTC,CASSQEVGTSAPYEQYF
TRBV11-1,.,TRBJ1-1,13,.,TGTGCCAGCAGCTTAGCGCCTCACACTGAAGCTTTCTTT,CASSLAPHTEAFF
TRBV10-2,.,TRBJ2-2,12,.,TGCGCCAGCAAACTGAACACCGGGGAGCTGTTTTTT,CASKLNTGELFF
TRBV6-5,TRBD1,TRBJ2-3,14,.,TGTGCCAGCAGTACCGGGACAGAAACAGATACGCAGTATTTT,CASSTGTETDTQYF
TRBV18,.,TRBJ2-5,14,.,TGTGCCAGCTCACCACCTAGCGGACAAGAGACCCAGTACTTC,CASSPPSGQETQYF
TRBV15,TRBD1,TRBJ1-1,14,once,TGTGCCACCAGCATAGGGACAGAAAACACTGAAGCTTTCTTT,CATSIGTENTEAFF
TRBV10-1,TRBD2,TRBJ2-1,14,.,TGCGCCAGCAGTGATAGCGGGAGGGCCCCTGAGCAGTTCTTC,CASSDSGRAPEQFF
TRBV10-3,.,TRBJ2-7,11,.,TGTGCCATCCGACTTGAGGGGAAGCAGTACTTC,CAIRLEGKQYF
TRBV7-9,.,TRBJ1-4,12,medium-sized,TGTGCCAGCAGCCTGGTGCGAGAAAACCTGTTTTTT,CASSLVRENLFF
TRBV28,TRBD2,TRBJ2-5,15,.,TGTGCCAGCAGTTTAACTAGCGGGGGACAAGAGACCCAGTACTTC,CASSLTSGGQETQYF
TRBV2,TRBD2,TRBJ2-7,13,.,TGTGCCAGCAGTGAAGGGGAGGGATACGAGCAGTACTTC,CASSEGEGYEQYF
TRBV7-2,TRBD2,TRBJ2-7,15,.,TGTGCCAGCAGCCTGACGGGAGGAGGGCCTCACGAGCAGTACTTC,CASSLTGGGPHEQYF
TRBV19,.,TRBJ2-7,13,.,TGTGCCAGTAGTATAGGTCATGCGGGCGAGCAGTACTTC,CASSIGHAGEQYF
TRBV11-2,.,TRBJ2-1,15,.,TGTGCCAGCAGCTTAGATCGGGGACTCTACAATGAGCAGTTCTTC,CASSLDRGLYNEQFF
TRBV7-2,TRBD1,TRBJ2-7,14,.,TGTGCCAGCAGCTCCTACAGGGGGTTTTACGAGCAGTACTTC,CASSSYRGFYEQYF
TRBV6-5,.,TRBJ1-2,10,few,TGTGCCTCGACACGCTATGGCTACACCTTC,CASTRYGYTF